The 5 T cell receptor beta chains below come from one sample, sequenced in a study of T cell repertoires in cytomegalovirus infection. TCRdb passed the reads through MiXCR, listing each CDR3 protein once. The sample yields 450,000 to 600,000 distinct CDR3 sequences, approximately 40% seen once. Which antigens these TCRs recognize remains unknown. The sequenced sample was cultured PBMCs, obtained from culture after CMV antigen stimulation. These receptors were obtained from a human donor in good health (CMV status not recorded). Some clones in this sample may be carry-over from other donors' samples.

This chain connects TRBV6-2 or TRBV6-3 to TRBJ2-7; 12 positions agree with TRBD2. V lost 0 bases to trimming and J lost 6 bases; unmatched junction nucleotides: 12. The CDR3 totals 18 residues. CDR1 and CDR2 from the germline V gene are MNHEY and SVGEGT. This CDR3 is CASSYSSLRLAGDPEQYF. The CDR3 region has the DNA TGTGCCAGCAGTTACTCGAGTTTGAGACTAGCGGGAGATCCCGAGCAGTACTTC.

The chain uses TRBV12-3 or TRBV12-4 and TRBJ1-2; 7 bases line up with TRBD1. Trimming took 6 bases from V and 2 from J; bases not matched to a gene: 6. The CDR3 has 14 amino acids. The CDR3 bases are TGTGCCAGCAGAGCCGGGACAGTCAACTATGGCTACACCTTC. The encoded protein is CASRAGTVNYGYTF.

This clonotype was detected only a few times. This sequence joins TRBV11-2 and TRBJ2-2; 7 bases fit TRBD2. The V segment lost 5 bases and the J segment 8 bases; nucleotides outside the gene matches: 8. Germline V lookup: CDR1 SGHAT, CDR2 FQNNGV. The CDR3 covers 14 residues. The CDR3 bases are TGTGCCAGCAGCAAGGGCGGGAGTTCGGGGGAGCTGTTTTTT. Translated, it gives CASSKGGSSGELFF.

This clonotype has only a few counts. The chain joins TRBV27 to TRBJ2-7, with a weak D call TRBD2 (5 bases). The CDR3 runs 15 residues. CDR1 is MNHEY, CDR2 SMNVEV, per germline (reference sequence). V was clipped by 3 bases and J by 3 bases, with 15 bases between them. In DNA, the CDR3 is TGTGCCAGCAGTTTGACTACCGGGCTAGACTACGAGCAGTACTTC. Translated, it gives CASSLTTGLDYEQYF.

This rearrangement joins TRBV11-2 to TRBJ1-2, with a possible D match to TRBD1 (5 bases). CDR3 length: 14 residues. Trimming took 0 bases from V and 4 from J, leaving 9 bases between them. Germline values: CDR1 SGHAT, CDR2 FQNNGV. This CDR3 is CASSLDRGTYGYTF. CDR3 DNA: TGTGCCAGCAGCTTAGATCGCGGGACCTATGGCTACACCTTC.